The subject of this entry is one TCR beta chain. The data are from a study of blood T cell repertoires in COVID-19. The wider study: Both acute and convalescent COVID-19 samples were obtained from the United States, Italy and Spain.

Original handling: Estimation of nucleated cell counts was performed using reference gene primer amplification. Assay used: immunoSEQ multiplex PCR; TCRdb lists only in-frame clones, some missing. The V and J calls and the clone size are those of that table, but D and trimming were determined from the DNA. The data show approximately 75,000 clones, with approximately 86% seen just once and less than 7.5% held by the top ten. CDR3 size: 13 residues. Deletions cut 5 bases from V and 2 bases from J, with 10 bases between. V is TRBV12-3 or TRBV12-4 and J is TRBJ2-7; no clear D. The source material was peripheral blood. This receptor was identified in a man aged 80 or over with COVID-19, enrolled during active disease. The CDR3 nucleotides are TGTGCCAGCAGTCACAGAGATGCCTACGAGCAGTACTTC. Translated: CASSHRDAYEQYF.